This TCR beta chain was observed in a study of blood T cell repertoires in COVID-19. Sequencing used immunoSEQ multiplex PCR; TCRdb keeps in-frame clones, though not all of them. The sample contains 130,000 to 150,000 clones, roughly 87% of which appear only once. The CDR3 runs to 11 residues. CDR1 and CDR2 (germline): DFQATT, SNEGSKA (reference sequence). The ends were cut back, 3 bases at V and 8 bases at J, with 10 bases in the middle. Sequencing input: peripheral blood. The V and J genes are TRBV20-1 and TRBJ1-2; no clear D gene. The sequence was collected from a man between 65 and 85 years old with acute or convalescent COVID-19. This CDR3 is CSASPGRGYTF. Written as DNA, the CDR3 is TGCAGTGCTAGCCCGGGGAGGGGCTACACCTTC.